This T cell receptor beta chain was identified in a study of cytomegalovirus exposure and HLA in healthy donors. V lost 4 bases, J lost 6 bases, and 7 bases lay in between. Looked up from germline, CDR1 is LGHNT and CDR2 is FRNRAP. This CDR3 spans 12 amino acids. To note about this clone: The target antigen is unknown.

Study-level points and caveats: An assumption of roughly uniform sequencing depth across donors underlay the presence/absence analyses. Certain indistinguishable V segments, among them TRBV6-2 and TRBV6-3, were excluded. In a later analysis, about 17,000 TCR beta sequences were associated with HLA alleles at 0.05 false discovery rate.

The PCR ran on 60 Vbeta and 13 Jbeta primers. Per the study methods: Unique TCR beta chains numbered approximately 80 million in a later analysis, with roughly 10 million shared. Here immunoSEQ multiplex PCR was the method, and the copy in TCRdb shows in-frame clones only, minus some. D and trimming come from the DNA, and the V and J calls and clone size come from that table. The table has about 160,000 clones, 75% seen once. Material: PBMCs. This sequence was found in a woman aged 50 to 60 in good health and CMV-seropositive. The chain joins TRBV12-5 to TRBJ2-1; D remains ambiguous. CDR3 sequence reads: CASGSQRNEQFF. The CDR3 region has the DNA TGTGCTAGTGGTTCGCAGCGCAATGAGCAGTTCTTC.